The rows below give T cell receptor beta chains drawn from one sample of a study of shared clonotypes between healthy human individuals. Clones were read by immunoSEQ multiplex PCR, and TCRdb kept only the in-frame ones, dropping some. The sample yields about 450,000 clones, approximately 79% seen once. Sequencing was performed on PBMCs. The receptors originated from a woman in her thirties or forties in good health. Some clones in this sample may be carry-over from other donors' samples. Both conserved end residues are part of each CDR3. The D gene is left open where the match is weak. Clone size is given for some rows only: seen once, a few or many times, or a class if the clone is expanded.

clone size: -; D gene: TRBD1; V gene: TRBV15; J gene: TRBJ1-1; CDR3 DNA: TGTGCCACCAGCAGGCGTGGGACAGGGAACACTGAAGCTTTCTTT; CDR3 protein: CATSRRGTGNTEAFF
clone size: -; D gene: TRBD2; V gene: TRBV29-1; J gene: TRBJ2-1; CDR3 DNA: TGCAGCGTTGATACTAGCGGGACGGGAGAGCAGTTCTTC; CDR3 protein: CSVDTSGTGEQFF
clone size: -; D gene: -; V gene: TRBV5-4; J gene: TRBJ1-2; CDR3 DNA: TGTGCCAGCAGTTTAAGCGTCGGTCAGGGAGGGAACTATGGCTACACCTTC; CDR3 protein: CASSLSVGQGGNYGYTF
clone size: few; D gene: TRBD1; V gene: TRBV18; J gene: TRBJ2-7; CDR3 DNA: TGTGCCAGCTCACCAGGACAGGGCACCGAGCAGTACTTC; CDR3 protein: CASSPGQGTEQYF
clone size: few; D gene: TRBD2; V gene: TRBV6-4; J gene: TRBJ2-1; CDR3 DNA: TGTGCCAGCAGTGAAACTAGCGGGAGTAGTGAGCAGTTCTTC; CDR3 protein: CASSETSGSSEQFF
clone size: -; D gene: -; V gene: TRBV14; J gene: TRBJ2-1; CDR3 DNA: TGTGCCAGCAGCCCCGGGACCGGACTACGAATCGATGTGGTCAATGAGCAGTTCTTC; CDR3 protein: CASSPGTGLRIDVVNEQFF
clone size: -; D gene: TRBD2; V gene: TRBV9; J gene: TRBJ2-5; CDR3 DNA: TGTGCCAGCAGCCCTGGGGTTTTAGCGGGTGCACGAGAGACCCAGTACTTC; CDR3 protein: CASSPGVLAGARETQYF
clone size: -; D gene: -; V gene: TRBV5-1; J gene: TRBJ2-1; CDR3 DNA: TGCGCCAGCAGGAGGGAGGACAATGAGCAGTTCTTC; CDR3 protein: CASRREDNEQFF
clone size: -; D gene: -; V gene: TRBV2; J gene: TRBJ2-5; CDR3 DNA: TGTGCCAGCCACCGGGGGCACGAGACCCAGTACTTC; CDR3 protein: CASHRGHETQYF
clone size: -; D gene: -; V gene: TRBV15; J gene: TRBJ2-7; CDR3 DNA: TGTGCCACCAGCAGAGATATGGGCTACGAGCAGTACTTC; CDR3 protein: CATSRDMGYEQYF
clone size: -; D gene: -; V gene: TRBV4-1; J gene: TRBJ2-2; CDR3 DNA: TGCGCCAGCAGCCAAGGGGGTACCCCCCTTGGGGCCGGGGAGCTGTTTTTT; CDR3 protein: CASSQGGTPLGAGELFF
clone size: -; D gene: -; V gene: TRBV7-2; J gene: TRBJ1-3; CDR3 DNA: TGTGCCAGCAGCCGCGGACTGACTAGCTCTGGAAACACCATATATTTT; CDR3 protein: CASSRGLTSSGNTIYF
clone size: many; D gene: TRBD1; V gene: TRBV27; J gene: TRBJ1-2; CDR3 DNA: TGTGCCAGCAGTGCCCTCCGACAGGGGTCGGGAGGCTACACCTTC; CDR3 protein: CASSALRQGSGGYTF
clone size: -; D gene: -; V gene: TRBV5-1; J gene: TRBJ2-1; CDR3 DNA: TGCGCCAGCAGCTTGCGGGTCTCCTACAATGAGCAGTTCTTC; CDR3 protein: CASSLRVSYNEQFF
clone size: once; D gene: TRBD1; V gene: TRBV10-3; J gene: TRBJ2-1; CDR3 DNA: TGTGCCATCACCGATATCCGGACAGGGAAGTACAATGAGCAGTTCTTC; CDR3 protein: CAITDIRTGKYNEQFF
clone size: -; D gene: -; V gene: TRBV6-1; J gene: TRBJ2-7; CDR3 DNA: TGTGCCAGCAGTGAAGCGCTAGGGGGGGGTTCCTACGAGCAGTACTTC; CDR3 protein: CASSEALGGGSYEQYF
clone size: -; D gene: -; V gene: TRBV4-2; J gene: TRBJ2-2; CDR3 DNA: TGTGCCAGCAGCCAAGAGACGGGGCGGCTAATCACCGGGGAGCTGTTTTTT; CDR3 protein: CASSQETGRLITGELFF
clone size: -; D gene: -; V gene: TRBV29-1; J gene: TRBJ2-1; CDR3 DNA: TGCAGCGTTGCGGACTCCGGAAAGGCGTTCTTC; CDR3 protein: CSVADSGKAFF
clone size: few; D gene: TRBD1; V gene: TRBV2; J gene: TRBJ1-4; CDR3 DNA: TGTGCCAGCAGTGAAGAGACAGGGGGTAATGAAAAACTGTTTTTT; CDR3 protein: CASSEETGGNEKLFF
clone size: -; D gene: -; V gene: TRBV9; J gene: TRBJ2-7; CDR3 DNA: TGTGCCAGCAGCCCGCGGGACACCAACTACGAGCAGTACTTC; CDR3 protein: CASSPRDTNYEQYF
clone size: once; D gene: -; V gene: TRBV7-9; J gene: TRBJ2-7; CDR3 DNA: TGTGCCAGCAGCTTTGACGGGAGACCTTACGAGCAGTACTTC; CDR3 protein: CASSFDGRPYEQYF
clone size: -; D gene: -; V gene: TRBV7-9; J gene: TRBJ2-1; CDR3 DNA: TGTGCCAGCATCCTCCCCTACGGCGATGAGCAGTTCTTC; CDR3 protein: CASILPYGDEQFF
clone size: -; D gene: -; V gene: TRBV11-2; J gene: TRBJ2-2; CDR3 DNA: TGTGCCAGCAGCCTTGGGACGGGCAACACCGGGGAGCTGTTTTTT; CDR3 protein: CASSLGTGNTGELFF
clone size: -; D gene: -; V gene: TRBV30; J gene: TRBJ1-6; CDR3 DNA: TGTGCCTGGGCTAGAGGACGTGGTTCACCCCTCCACTTT; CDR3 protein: CAWARGRGSPLHF
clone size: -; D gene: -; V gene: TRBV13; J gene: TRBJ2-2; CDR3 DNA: TGTGCCAGCAGCTCCCTACCCGGGGAGCTGTTTTTT; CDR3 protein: CASSSLPGELFF
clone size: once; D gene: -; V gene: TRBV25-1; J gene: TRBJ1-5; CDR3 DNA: TGTGCCAGCAGTCCGCCCGGGGTCAATCAGCCCCAGCATTTT; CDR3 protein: CASSPPGVNQPQHF
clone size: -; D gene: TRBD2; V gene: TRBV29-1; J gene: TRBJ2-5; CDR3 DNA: TGCAGCGTTGTTGTACTAGCGGGGCAGACCCAGTACTTC; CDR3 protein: CSVVVLAGQTQYF
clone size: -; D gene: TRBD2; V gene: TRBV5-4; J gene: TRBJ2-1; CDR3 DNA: TGTGCCAGCAGCTTGGTCGGGGGGGATGAGCAGTTCTTC; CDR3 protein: CASSLVGGDEQFF
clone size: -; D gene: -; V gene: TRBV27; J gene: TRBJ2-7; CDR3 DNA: TGTGCCAGCAGTTTAAGGGCCAACGTCCACGAGCAGTACTTC; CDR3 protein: CASSLRANVHEQYF
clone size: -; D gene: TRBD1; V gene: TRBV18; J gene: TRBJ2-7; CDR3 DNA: TGTGCCAGCTCACTGGGGACAGGGGGTATCAACGAGCAGTACTTC; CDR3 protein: CASSLGTGGINEQYF